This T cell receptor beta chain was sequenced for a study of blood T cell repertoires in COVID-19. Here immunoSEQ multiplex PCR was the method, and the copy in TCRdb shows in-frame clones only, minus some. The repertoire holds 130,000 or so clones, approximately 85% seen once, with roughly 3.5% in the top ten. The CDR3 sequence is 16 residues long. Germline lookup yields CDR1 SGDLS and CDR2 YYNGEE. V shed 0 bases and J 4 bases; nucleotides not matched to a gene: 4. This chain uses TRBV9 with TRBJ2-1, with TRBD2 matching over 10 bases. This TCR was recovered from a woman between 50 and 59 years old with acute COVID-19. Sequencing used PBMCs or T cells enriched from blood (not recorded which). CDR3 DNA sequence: TGTGCCAGCAGCGTAGAACCGGGACTAGCGTACAATGAGCAGTTCTTC. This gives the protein CASSVEPGLAYNEQFF. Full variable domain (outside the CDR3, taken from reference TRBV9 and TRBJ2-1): DSGVTQTPKHLITATGQRVTLRCSPRSGDLSVYWYQQSLDQGLQFLIQYYNGEERAKGNILERFSAQQFPDLHSELNLSSLELGDSALYFCASSVEPGLAYNEQFFGPGTRLTVL.